The present TCR beta chain was sequenced within a study of early T cells in non-severe SARS-CoV-2 infection. The table lists this clonotype with many counts. This CDR3 is built from 16 residues. V was shortened by 3 bases and J by 3 bases, with 17 bases between the two germline ends. From germline, CDR1 is DFQATT and CDR2 SNEGSKA (reference sequence). One entry per CDR3 protein, called by TCRdb with MiXCR from the 5' RACE reads. The repertoire holds about 69,000 distinct CDR3 sequences, with 8.5% to 10% as singletons. The sample consisted of whole blood. The chain employs TRBV20-1 and TRBJ2-2; TRBD1 is a possible D gene (6 bases). The TCR comes from an adult who was a healthcare worker with PCR-confirmed SARS-CoV-2 infection or an uninfected control (not recorded which). In DNA form, the CDR3 reads TGCAGTGCTAGGCAAACAGGGTGGCGGGACACCGGGGAGCTGTTTTTT. Translating it yields CSARQTGWRDTGELFF.